The clone carrying this TCR beta chain was observed a single time. Libraries were prepared by immunoSEQ multiplex PCR; TCRdb keeps only in-frame clonotypes and omits some of them. Counted here are around 2.5 million clones, 93% occurring once; the ten biggest clones make up around 0.4%. These data originate in a study of shared clonotypes between healthy human individuals. Study information: Each donor had three CD4 naive, three CD4 memory, two CD8 naive and one CD8 memory plate.

The length of the CDR3 is 17 residues. The germline CDR1 and CDR2 sequences are LNHDA and SQIVND (reference sequence). The germline V and J ends were trimmed by 5 bases and 3 bases, with 21 bases remaining between them. This clonotype originated in a man younger than 35 in good health. Some clones in this sample may be carry-over from other donors' samples. This sequence joins TRBV19 and TRBJ2-3; D uncertain. Material for sequencing was naive CD4+ T cells from PBMCs. This sample's subset: CD45RA+ positively selected. CDR3 region: CASSPGSKWVGTDTQYF. For the CDR3, the DNA is TGTGCCAGTAGTCCCGGTAGCAAATGGGTGGGGACAGATACGCAGTATTTT. The variable domain in full, completed from reference TRBV19 and TRBJ2-3, reads DGGITQSPKYLFRKEGQNVTLSCEQNLNHDAMYWYRQDPGQGLRLIYYSQIVNDFQKGDIAEGYSVSREKKESFPLTVTSAQKNPTAFYLCASSPGSKWVGTDTQYFGPGTRLTVL.